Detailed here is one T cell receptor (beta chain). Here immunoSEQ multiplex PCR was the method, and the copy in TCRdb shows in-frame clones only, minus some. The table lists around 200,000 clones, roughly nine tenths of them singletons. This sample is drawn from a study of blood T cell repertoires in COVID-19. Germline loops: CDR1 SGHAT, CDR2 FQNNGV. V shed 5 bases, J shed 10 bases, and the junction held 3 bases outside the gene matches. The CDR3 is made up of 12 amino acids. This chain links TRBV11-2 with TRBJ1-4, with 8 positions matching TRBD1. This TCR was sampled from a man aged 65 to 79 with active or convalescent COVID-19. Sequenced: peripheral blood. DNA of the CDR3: TGTGCCAGCAGCCCGGACAGGGTAAAACTGTTTTTT. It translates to CASSPDRVKLFF.